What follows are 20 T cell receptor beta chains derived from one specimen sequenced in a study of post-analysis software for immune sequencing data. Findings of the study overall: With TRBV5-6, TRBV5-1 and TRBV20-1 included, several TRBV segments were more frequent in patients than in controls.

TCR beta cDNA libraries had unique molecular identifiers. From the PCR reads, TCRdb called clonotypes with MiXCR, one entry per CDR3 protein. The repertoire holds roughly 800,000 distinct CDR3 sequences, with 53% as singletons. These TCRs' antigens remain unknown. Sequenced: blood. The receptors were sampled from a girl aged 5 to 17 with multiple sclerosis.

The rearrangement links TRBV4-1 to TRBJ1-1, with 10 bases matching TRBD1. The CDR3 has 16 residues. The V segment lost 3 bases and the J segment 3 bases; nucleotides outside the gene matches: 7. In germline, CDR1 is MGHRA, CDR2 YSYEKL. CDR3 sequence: CASSQLPGQGDTEAFF. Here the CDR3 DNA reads TGCGCCAGCAGCCAGCTCCCTGGACAGGGGGACACTGAAGCTTTCTTT.

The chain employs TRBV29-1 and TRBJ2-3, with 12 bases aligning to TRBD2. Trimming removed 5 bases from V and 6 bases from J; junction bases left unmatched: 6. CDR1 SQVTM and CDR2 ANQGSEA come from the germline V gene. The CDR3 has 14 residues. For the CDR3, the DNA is TGCAGCGTTCCCCTAGCGGGAGGGGTGGATACGCAGTATTTT. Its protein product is CSVPLAGGVDTQYF.

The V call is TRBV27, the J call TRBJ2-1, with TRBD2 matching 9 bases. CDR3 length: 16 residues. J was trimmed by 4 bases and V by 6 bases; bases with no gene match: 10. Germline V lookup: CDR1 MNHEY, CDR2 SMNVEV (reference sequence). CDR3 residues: CASSEAGTSFYNEQFF. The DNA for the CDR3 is TGTGCCAGCAGCGAAGCCGGGACTAGCTTTTACAATGAGCAGTTCTTC.

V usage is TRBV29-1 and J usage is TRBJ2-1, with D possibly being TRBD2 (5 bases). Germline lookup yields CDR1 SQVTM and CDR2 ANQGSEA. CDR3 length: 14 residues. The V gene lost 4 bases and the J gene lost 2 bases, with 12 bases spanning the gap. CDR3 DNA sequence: TGCAGCGTTGTCCGAGGGTCCGCCTACAATGAGCAGTTCTTC. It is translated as CSVVRGSAYNEQFF.

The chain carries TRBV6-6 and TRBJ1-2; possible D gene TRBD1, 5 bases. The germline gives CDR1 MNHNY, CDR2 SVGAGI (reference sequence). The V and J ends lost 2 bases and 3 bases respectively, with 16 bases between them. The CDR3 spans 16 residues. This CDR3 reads CASSYTAGASYYGYTF. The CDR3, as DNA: TGTGCCAGCAGTTACACGGCCGGGGCAAGCTACTATGGCTACACCTTC.

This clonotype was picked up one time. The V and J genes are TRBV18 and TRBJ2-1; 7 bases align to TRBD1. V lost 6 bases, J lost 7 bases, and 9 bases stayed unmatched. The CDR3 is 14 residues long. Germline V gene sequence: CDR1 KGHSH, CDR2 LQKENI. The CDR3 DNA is TGTGCCAGCTCGGAAAATACAGGGGTTAATGAGCAGTTCTTC. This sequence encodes CASSENTGVNEQFF.

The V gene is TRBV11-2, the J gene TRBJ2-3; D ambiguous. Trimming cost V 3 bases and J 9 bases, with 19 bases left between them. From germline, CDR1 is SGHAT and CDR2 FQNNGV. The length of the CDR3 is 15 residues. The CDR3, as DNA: TGTGCCAGCAGCTTGGGTAGCAGCCTCCCCACGACGCAGTATTTT. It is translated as CASSLGSSLPTTQYF.

DNA of the CDR3: TGTGCCAGCAGCATTGCTAGCGGGAGGTCGCGCGAGCAGTACTTC. Translating gives CASSIASGRSREQYF. The chain employs TRBV11-1 and TRBJ2-5; 11 bases agree with TRBD2. The J call is in doubt because the DNA end fits TRBJ2-7 better. This CDR3 is 15 amino acids long. The V gene's germline CDR1 is SGHAT and CDR2 FQDESV (reference sequence).

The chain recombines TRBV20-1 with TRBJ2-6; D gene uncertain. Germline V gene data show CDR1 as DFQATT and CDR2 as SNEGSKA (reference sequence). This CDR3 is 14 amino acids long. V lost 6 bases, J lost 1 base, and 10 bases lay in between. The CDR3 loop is CSAPRASGANVLTF. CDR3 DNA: TGCAGTGCCCCTCGGGCGTCTGGGGCCAACGTCCTGACTTTC.

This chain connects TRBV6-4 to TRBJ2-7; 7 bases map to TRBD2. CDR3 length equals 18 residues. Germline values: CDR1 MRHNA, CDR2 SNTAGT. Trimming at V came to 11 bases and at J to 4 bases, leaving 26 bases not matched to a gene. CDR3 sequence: CAPARELAGDPTGYEQYF. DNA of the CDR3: TGTGCCCCCGCGAGGGAACTGGCGGGAGACCCTACGGGGTACGAGCAGTACTTC.

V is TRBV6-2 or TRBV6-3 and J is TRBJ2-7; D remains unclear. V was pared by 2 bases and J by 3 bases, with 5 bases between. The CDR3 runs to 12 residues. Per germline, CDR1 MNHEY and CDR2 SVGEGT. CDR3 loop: CASSYPVYEQYF. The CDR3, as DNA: TGTGCCAGCAGTTACCCTGTCTACGAGCAGTACTTC.

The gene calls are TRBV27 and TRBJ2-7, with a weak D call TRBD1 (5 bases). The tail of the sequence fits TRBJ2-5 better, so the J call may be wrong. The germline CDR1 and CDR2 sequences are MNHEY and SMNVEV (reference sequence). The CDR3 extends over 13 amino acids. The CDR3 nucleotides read TGTGCCAGCAGTTTTTGGCAGGGTGAGACCCAGTACTTC. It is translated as CASSFWQGETQYF.

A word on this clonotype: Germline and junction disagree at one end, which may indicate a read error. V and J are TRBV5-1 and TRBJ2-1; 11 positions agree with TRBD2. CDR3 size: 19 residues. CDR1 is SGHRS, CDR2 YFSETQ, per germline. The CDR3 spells CASSRGPPLAGGMYNEQCF. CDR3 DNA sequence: TGCGCCAGCAGCCGGGGACCCCCTCTAGCGGGGGGAATGTACAATGAGCAGTGCTTC.

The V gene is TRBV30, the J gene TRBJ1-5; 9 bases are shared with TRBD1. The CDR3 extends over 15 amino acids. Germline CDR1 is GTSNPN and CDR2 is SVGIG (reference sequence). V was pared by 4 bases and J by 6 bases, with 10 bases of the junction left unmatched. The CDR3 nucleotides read TGTGCCTGGACCCCGGGACAGGGACGGTTTCAGCCCCAGCATTTT. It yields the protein CAWTPGQGRFQPQHF. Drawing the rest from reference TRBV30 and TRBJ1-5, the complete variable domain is SQTIHQWPATLVQPVGSPLSLECTVEGTSNPNLYWYRQAAGRGLQLLFYSVGIGQISSEVPQNLSASRPQDRQFILSSKKLLLSDSGFYLCAWTPGQGRFQPQHFGDGTRLSIL.

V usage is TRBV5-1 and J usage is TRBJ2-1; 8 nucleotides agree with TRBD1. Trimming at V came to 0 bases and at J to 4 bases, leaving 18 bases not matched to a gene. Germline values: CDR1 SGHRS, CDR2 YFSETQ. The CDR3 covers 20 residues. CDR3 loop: CASSLAYPGQVPRAYNEQFF. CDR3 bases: TGCGCCAGCAGCTTGGCCTACCCGGGACAGGTTCCGCGGGCGTACAATGAGCAGTTCTTC.

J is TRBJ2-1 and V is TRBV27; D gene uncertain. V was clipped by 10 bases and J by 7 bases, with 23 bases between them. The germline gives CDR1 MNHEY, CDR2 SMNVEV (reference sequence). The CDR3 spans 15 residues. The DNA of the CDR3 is TGTGCCACCTTTGACCGGGCCCGATCCCGTAATGAGCAGTTCTTC. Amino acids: CATFDRARSRNEQFF.

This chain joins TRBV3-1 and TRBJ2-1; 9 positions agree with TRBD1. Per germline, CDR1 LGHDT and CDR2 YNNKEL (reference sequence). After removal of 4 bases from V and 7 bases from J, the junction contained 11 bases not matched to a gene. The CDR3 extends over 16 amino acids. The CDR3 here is CASSLWDRANFNEQFF. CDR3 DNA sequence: TGTGCCAGCAGCCTCTGGGACAGGGCTAATTTTAATGAGCAGTTCTTC.

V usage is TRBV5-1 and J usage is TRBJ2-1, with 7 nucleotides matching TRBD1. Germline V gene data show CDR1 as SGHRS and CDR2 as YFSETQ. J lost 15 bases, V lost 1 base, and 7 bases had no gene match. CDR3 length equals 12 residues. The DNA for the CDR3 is TGCGCCAGCAGCTTGCCCGGACAGGATTCGTTCTTC. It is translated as CASSLPGQDSFF.

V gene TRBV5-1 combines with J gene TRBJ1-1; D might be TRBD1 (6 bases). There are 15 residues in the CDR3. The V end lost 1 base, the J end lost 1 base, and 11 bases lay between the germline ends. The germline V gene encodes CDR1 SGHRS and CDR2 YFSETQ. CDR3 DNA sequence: TGCGCCAGCAGCTTGACAGGGCGGACGAACACTGAAGCTTTCTTT. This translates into CASSLTGRTNTEAFF. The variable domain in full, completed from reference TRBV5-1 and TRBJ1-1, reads KAGVTQTPRYLIKTRGQQVTLSCSPISGHRSVSWYQQTPGQGLQFLFEYFSETQRNKGNFPGRFSGRQFSNSRSEMNVSTLELGDSALYLCASSLTGRTNTEAFFGQGTRLTVV.

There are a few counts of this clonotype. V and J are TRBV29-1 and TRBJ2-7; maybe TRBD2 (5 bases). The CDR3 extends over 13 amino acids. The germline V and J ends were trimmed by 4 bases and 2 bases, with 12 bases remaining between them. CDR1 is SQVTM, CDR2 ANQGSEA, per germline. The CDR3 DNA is TGCAGCGTTGGCGGGCGAACTCCCTACGAGCAGTACTTC. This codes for CSVGGRTPYEQYF.